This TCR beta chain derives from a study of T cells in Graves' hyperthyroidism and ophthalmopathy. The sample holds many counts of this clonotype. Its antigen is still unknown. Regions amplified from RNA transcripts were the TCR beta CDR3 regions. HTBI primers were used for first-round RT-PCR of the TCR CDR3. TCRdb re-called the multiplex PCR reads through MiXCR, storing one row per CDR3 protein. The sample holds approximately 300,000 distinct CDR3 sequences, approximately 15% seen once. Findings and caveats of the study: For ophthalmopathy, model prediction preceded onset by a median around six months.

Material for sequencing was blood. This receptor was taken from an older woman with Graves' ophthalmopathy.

The CDR3 region is CASSPGTGVAGANVLTF. Written as DNA, the CDR3 is TGTGCCAGCAGTCCCGGGACAGGGGTTGCTGGGGCCAACGTCCTGACTTTC. This sequence joins TRBV12-3 or TRBV12-4 and TRBJ2-6; the match to TRBD1 covers 10 bases. The CDR3 is 17 amino acids. Trimming cost V 5 bases and J 2 bases; bases outside gene matches: 6.